These T cell receptor beta chains were read from a single sample in a study of cytomegalovirus exposure and HLA in healthy donors. Clones were read by immunoSEQ multiplex PCR, and TCRdb kept only the in-frame ones, dropping some. The table has about 210,000 clones, about 81% seen once; the top ten hold roughly 5.5%. Input material: PBMCs. The receptors come from a middle-aged man in good health and CMV-seropositive. Each CDR3 is given without its conserved first and last residue. Rows give clone size only sometimes, using once, few, many, or a class for an expanded clone.

v_call,clone_size,j_call,cdr3_aa
TRBV6-4,few,TRBJ2-1,ASSRTSGASNEQF
TRBV11-3,-,TRBJ2-5,ASSFGLGETQY
TRBV5-1,-,TRBJ2-1,ASSFAGSSYNEQF
TRBV9,-,TRBJ1-2,ASSGQGSGVDGYT
TRBV10-2,-,TRBJ2-5,ASSELDIMGQETQY
TRBV7-9,once,TRBJ2-3,ASSLGIGRQERGDTQY
TRBV27,-,TRBJ2-1,ASSLEGSSYNEQF
TRBV6-5,-,TRBJ1-5,ASSPGQGGNQPQH
TRBV25-1,-,TRBJ1-2,ASSGGVYGYT
TRBV19,-,TRBJ1-2,ASTGQKNYGYT
TRBV30,-,TRBJ2-5,AWSVGLAGEKGLD